The clone carrying this TCR beta chain was observed once. Its antigen is unidentified. The data were obtained in a study of cytomegalovirus exposure and HLA in healthy donors. Study-wide results and limits: Later analysis revealed greater clonal expansion in HLA-associated TCR beta chains than in equally common others. Earlier analysis yielded a pattern in which most TCR beta V segments were productive about 90% or about 30% of the time. Confirmation was obtained in vitro that a few CMV-associated chains are specific for CMV antigens. Association of a missense DCLRE1C variant with TCR beta V- and J-gene trimming was reported in a later analysis.

The PCR made use of 60 Vbeta and 13 Jbeta primers. The repertoire was sequenced with immunoSEQ multiplex PCR; TCRdb's copy has only in-frame clones and lacks some. The data contain 150,000 to 200,000 clones, around 78% of them singletons. Germline V lookup: CDR1 SGHTS, CDR2 YDEGEE. This CDR3 has 16 amino acids. Trimming removed 2 bases from V and 7 bases from J, with 21 bases in between. The sequence was obtained from a middle-aged woman in good health and CMV-seronegative. Material: PBMCs. The genes are TRBV5-8 and TRBJ1-2; possible D gene TRBD1, 5 bases. The CDR3 protein is CASSFLARGPPGGYTF. CDR3 DNA: TGTGCCAGCAGCTTCCTCGCTAGGGGCCCCCCCGGTGGCTACACCTTC.